This T cell receptor (beta chain) was found in a study of radiation and T cells in renal cell carcinoma. TCRdb's table, derived via immunoSEQ multiplex PCR, lists solely in-frame clones and lacks some. The table lists under 35,000 clones, over 70% of them singletons, with approximately 30% in the top ten. V lost 4 bases and J 0 bases, leaving 8 bases between the germline ends. Germline CDR1 and CDR2: MNHEY and SVGAGI. The CDR3 is 14 amino acids. As to time point: blood 4 weeks post-SBRT, at nephrectomy. Sample treatment: 15 Gy SBRT to primary tumor, nephrectomy 4 weeks later. Sequences were derived from blood, sampled from a patient whose treatment included radiotherapy and nephrectomy. This sequence originates from a man in his 60s with renal cell carcinoma. The chain joins TRBV6-5 to TRBJ2-3; D gene uncertain. This chain's CDR3 is CASSSPPSTDTQYF. As DNA, the CDR3 is TGTGCCAGCAGTTCTCCACCTAGCACAGATACGCAGTATTTT.